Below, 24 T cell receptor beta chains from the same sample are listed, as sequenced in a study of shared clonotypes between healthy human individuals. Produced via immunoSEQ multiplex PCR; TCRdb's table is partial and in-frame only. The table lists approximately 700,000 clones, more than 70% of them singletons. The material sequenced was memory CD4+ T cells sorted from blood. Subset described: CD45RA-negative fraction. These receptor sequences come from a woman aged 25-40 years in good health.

The DNA for the CDR3 is TGTGCCAGTAGTCAGGGGGCTTTGAACACTGAAGCTTTCTTT. It codes for CASSQGALNTEAFF. The rearrangement uses TRBV19 and TRBJ1-1; 8 bases are a match to TRBD1. Germline assignment: CDR1 LNHDA and CDR2 SQIVND (reference sequence). Trimming cost V 5 bases and J 0 bases; bases outside gene matches: 2. The CDR3 contains 14 residues.

CDR3 residues: CATLWDTGELFF. The DNA for the CDR3 is TGTGCCACCCTATGGGACACCGGGGAGCTGTTTTTT. V is TRBV28 and J is TRBJ2-2; D is undetermined. From germline, CDR1 is MDHEN and CDR2 SYDVKM. V shed 10 bases and J shed 3 bases, with 9 bases lying between them. The length of the CDR3 is 12 residues.

The CDR3 DNA sequence: TGCGCCAGCACCCTGGAGGGACAGGGGAACACTGAAGCTTTCTTT. Translated: CASTLEGQGNTEAFF. This chain links TRBV5-1 with TRBJ1-1; 9 bases line up with TRBD1. Germline-derived CDR1 and CDR2 are SGHRS and YFSETQ. The CDR3 is 15 amino acids. V dropped 6 bases and J dropped 1; count of bases not matched to a gene: 7.

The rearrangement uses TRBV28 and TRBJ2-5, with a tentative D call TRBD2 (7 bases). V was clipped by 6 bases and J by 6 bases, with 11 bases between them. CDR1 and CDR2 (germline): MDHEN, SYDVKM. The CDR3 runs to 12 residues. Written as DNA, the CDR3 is TGTGCCAGCAGGAGGGGGGGGAAGACCCAGTACTTC. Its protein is CASRRGGKTQYF.

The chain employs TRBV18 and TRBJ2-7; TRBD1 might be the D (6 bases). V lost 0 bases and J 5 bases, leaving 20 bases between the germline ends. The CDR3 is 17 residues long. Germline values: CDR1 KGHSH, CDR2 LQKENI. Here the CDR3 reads CASSPPGAGHRGNEQYF. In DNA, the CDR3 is TGTGCCAGCTCACCACCGGGGGCTGGTCATCGGGGCAACGAGCAGTACTTC.

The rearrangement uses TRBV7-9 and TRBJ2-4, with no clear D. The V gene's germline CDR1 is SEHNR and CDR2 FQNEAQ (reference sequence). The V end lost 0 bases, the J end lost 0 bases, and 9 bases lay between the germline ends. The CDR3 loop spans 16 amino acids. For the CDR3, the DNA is TGTGCCAGCAGCTTAGCGGGTCCGCGAGCCAAAAACATTCAGTACTTC. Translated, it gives CASSLAGPRAKNIQYF.

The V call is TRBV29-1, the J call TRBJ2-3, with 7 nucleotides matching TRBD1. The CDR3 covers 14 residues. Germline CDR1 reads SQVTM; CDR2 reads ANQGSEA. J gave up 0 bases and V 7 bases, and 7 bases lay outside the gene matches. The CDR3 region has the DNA TGCAGCGGCCGGGACAGAGCTAGCACAGATACGCAGTATTTT. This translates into CSGRDRASTDTQYF.

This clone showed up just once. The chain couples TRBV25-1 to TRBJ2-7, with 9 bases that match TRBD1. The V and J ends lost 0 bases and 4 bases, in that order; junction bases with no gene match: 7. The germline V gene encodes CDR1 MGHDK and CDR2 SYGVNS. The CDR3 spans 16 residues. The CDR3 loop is CASSEYRTGVGYEQYF. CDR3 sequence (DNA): TGTGCCAGCAGTGAATACCGGACAGGGGTAGGATACGAGCAGTACTTC.

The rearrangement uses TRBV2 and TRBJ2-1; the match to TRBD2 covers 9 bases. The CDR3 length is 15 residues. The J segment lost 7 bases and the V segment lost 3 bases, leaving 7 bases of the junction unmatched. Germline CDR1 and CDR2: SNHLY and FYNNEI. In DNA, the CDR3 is TGTGCCAGCAGTGACTCAGCGGGAGGTTGGAATGAGCAGTTCTTC. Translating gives CASSDSAGGWNEQFF.

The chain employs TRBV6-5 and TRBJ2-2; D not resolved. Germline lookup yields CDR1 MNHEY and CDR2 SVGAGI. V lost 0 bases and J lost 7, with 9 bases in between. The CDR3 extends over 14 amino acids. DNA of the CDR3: TGTGCCAGCAGTTACTCAAGGGATGTCGGGGAGCTGTTTTTT. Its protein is CASSYSRDVGELFF.

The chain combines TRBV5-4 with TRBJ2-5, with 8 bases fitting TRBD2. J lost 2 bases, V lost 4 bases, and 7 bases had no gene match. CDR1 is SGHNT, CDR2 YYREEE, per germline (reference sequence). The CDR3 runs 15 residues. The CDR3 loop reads CASSGGLAYQETQYF. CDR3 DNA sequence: TGTGCCAGCAGCGGTGGACTAGCCTATCAAGAGACCCAGTACTTC.

CDR3 nucleotide sequence: TGTGCCAGCCGTCTGCGGGGGGCTGGAAACACCATATATTTT. It translates to CASRLRGAGNTIYF. The rearrangement links TRBV5-6 to TRBJ1-3, with D possibly TRBD1 on 5 matching bases. This CDR3 has 14 amino acids. The germline V and J ends were trimmed by 7 bases and 2 bases, with 13 bases remaining between them. Germline V gives CDR1 SGHDT, CDR2 YYEEEE.

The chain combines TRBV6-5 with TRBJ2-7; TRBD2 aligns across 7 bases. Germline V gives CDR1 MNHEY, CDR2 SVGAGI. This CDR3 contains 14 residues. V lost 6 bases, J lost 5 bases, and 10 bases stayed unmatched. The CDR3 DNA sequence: TGTGCCAGCAGCCCCTCTGGCGGGAGAAACGAGCAGTACTTC. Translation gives CASSPSGGRNEQYF.

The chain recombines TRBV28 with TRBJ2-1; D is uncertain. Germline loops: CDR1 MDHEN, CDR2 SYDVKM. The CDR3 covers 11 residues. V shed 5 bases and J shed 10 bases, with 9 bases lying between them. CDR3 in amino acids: CASSIRGEQFF. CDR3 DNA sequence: TGTGCCAGCAGTATCCGAGGCGAGCAGTTCTTC.

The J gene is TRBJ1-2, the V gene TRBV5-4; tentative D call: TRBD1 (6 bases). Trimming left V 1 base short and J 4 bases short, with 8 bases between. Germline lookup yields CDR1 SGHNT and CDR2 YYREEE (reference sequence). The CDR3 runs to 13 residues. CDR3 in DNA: TGTGCCAGCAGCTTGCCGGACAGCTATGGCTACACCTTC. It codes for CASSLPDSYGYTF.

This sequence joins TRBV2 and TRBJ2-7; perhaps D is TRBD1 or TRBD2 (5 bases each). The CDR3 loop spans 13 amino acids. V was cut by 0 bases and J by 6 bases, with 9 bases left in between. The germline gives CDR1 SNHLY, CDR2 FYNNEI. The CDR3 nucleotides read TGTGCCAGCAGTGAAGCGCCCGGGGCCGAGCAGTACTTC. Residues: CASSEAPGAEQYF.

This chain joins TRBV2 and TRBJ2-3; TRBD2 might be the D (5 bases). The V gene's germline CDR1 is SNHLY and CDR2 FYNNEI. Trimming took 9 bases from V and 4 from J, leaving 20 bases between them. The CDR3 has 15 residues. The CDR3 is CASGERTSRADTQYF. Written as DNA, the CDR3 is TGTGCCAGTGGAGAGCGGACCTCCCGGGCAGATACGCAGTATTTT.

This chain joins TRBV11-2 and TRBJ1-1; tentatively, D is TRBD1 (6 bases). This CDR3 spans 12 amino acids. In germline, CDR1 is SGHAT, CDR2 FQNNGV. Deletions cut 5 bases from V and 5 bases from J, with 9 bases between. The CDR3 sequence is CASSRGQTEAFF. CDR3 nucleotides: TGTGCCAGCAGCCGCGGACAGACTGAAGCTTTCTTT.

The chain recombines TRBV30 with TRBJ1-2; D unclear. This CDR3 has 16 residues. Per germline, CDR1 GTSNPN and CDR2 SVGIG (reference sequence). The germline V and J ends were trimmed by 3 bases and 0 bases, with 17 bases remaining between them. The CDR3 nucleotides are TGTGCCTGGAGCCCAGGATTTACCACCACTAACTATGGCTACACCTTC. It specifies CAWSPGFTTTNYGYTF.

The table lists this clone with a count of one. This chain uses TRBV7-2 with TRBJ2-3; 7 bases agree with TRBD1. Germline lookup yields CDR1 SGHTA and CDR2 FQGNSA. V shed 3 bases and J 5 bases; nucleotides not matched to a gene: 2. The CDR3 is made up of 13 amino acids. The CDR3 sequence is CASSFTGVDTQYF. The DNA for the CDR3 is TGTGCCAGCAGCTTTACAGGGGTAGATACGCAGTATTTT.

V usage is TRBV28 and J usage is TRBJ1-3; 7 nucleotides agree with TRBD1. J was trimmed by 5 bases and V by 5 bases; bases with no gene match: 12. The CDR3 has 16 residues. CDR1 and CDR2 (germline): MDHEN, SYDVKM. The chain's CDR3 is CASSPSTGRGRNTIYF. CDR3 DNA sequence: TGTGCCAGCAGTCCATCGACAGGGAGAGGCAGAAACACCATATATTTT.

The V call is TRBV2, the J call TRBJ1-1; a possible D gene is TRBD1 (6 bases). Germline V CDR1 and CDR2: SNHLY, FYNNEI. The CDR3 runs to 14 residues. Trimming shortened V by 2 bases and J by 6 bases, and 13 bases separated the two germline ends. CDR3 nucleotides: TGTGCCAGCAGTGAAAAGCGGGGGCTTGCTGAAGCTTTCTTT. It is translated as CASSEKRGLAEAFF.

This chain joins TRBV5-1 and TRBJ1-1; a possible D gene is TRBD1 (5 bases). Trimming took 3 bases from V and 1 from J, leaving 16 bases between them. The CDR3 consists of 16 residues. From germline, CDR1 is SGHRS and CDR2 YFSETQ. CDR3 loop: CASSWRLGTANTEAFF. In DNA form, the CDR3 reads TGCGCCAGCAGCTGGAGGCTGGGGACTGCGAACACTGAAGCTTTCTTT.

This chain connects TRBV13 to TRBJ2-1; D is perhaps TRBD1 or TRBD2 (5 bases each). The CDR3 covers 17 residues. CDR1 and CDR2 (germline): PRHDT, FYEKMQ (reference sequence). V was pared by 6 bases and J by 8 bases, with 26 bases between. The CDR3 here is CASRIGFGTRMSHEQFF. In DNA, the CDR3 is TGTGCCAGCAGGATTGGTTTTGGGACCCGTATGTCACATGAGCAGTTCTTC.